This T cell receptor (beta chain) was captured in a study of identical twins. Healthy Caucasians were all of the donors. CDR3 length: 15 residues. The ends lost 5 bases at V and 9 bases at J; junction bases unmatched: 14. Germline CDR1 SGHVS, CDR2 FNYEAQ. In regard to this clonotype: Antigen unknown.

Study-wide results and caveats: The study found that models underestimated out-of-frame TCR alpha sharing in monozygotic twins.

In TCRdb, the 5' RACE reads were re-called with MiXCR into one record per CDR3 protein. This sample has more than 200,000 distinct CDR3 sequences; about 14% occur once, and the top ten carry approximately 8.8%. Sample: memory (CD45RO+) T cells sorted from blood. The chain couples TRBV7-6 to TRBJ2-5; 8 positions match TRBD1. The sequence was obtained from a woman in her late teens or twenties in good health. The CDR3 reads CASSTIAGQAVAQYF. CDR3 DNA: TGTGCCAGCAGCACAATCGCGGGACAGGCGGTAGCCCAGTACTTC.